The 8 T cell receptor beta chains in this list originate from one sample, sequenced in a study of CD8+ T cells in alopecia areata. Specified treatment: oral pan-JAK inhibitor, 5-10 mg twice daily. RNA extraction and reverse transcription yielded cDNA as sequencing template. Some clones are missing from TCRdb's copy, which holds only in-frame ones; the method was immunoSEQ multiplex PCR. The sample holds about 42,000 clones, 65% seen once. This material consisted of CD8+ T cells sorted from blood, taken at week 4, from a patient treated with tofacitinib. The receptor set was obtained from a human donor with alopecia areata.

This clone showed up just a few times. The CDR3 nucleotides read TGTGCCAGCAGCTCTTTGGACAGGGGAGGTGGGTACACTGAAGCTTTCTTT. This encodes CASSSLDRGGGYTEAFF. The V gene is TRBV7-4, the J gene TRBJ1-1; 9 bases agree with TRBD1. V shed 4 bases, J shed 3 bases, and the junction held 12 bases outside the gene matches. CDR1 and CDR2 (germline): SGHVT, SQSDAQ. This CDR3 has 17 amino acids.

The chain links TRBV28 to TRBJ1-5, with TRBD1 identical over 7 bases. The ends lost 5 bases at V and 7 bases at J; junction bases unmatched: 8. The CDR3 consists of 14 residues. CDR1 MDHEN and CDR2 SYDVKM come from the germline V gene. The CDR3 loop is CASSPQGRKQPQHF. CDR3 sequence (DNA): TGTGCCAGCAGTCCACAGGGGCGGAAGCAGCCCCAGCATTTT.

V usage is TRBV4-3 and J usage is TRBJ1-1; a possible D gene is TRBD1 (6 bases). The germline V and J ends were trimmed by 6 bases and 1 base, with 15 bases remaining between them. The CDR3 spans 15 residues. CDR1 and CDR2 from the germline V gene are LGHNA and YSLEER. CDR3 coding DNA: TGCGCCAGCAGTCCAGGGATACAGGGGAACACTGAAGCTTTCTTT. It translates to CASSPGIQGNTEAFF.

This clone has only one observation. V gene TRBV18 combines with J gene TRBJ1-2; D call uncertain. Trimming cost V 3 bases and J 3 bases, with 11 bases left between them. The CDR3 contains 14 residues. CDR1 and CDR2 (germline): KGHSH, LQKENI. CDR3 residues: CASSPDGGDYGYTF. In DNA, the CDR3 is TGTGCCAGCTCACCCGACGGCGGCGACTATGGCTACACCTTC. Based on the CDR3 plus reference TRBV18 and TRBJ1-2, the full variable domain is NAGVMQNPRHLVRRRGQEARLRCSPMKGHSHVYWYRQLPEEGLKFMVYLQKENIIDESGMPKERFSAEFPKEGPSILRIQQVVRGDSAAYFCASSPDGGDYGYTFGSGTRLTVV.

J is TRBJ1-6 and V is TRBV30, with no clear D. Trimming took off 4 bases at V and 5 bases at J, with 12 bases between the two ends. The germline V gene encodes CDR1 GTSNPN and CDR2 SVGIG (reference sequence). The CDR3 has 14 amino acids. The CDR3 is CAWTAGHNNSPLHF. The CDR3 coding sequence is TGTGCCTGGACGGCTGGCCACAATAATTCACCCCTCCACTTT.

The CDR3 DNA follows: TGTGCCAGCAGTGAATCGGCCTATGGCTACACCTTC. Its protein is CASSESAYGYTF. The chain joins TRBV25-1 to TRBJ1-2; D call uncertain. The CDR3 runs 12 residues. Germline assignment: CDR1 MGHDK and CDR2 SYGVNS. Trimming pared 1 base from V and 4 bases from J, leaving 4 bases between.

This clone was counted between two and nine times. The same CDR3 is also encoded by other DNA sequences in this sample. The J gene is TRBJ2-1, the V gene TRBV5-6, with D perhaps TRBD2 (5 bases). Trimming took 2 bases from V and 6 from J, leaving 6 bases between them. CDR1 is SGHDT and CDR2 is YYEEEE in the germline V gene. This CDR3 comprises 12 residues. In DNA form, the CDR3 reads TGTGCCAGCAGCTTAGGACTCAATGAGCAGTTCTTC. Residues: CASSLGLNEQFF. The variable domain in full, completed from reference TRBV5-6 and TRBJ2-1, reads DAGVTQSPTHLIKTRGQQVTLRCSPKSGHDTVSWYQQALGQGPQFIFQYYEEEERQRGNFPDRFSGHQFPNYSSELNVNALLLGDSALYLCASSLGLNEQFFGPGTRLTVL.

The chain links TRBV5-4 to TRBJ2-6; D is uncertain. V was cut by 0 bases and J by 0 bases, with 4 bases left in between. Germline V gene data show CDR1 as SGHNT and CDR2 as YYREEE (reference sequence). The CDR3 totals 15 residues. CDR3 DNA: TGTGCCAGCAGCTTGGGGATCTCTGGGGCCAACGTCCTGACTTTC. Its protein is CASSLGISGANVLTF. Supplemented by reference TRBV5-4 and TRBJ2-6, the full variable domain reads ETGVTQSPTHLIKTRGQQVTLRCSSQSGHNTVSWYQQALGQGPQFIFQYYREEENGRGNFPPRFSGLQFPNYSSELNVNALELDDSALYLCASSLGISGANVLTFGAGSRLTVL.